This T cell receptor (beta chain) comes out of a study of CD8 T cells in ankylosing spondylitis. With regard to this clonotype: Its target is not known.

The CDR3 sequence is 16 residues long. The V and J ends lost 5 bases and 5 bases respectively, with 20 bases between them. TCRdb fed the 5' RACE reads into MiXCR, producing one record per CDR3 protein. The profile covers about 350,000 distinct CDR3 sequences, with 20% to 25% appearing a single time and under 15% taken by the ten largest. Regarding the study as a whole: Both synovial fluid and blood in reactive arthritis had previously been reported to carry some motif variants. The study looked at matched synovial fluid samples from ankylosing spondylitis patients. Disease-linked clones were reported to be significantly enriched there. Ankylosing spondylitis blood appeared to be characterized by a TCR beta motif of several highly homologous variants. Researchers report that disease-linked clones proved CD8+ and relatively rare in peripheral blood.

The sequenced sample consisted of blood, either unsorted or a sorted T cell fraction (not recorded which). The chain is built from TRBV12-3 or TRBV12-4 and TRBJ2-3; D remains unclear. The TCR originated in a male donor with ankylosing spondylitis or in good health (not recorded which). The CDR3, as DNA: TGTGCCAGCAGTATCCTTCCAGACGGGTTAAAAGATACGCAGTATTTT. It encodes CASSILPDGLKDTQYF.